The text below deals with one T cell receptor beta chain. The antigen remains unidentified. V was pared by 1 base and J by 7 bases, with 2 bases between. The CDR3 has 11 amino acids. Germline CDR1 reads DFQATT; CDR2 reads SNEGSKA (reference sequence). The entry originates in a study of cytomegalovirus exposure and HLA in healthy donors. Study information: Early on, a data release was issued that held roughly 86 million unique TCRs from HLA-typed donors.

General study results and limits: Further analysis, carried out later, found HLA-associated TCR beta chains more clonally expanded than equally common other chains. In a later analysis, V- and J-gene trimming of beta chains associated with a DCLRE1C missense variant, replicated independently. Common viral pathogens were later found to be apparently linked to several of the most significant clusters.

The study ran its PCR with 60 Vbeta and 13 Jbeta primers. Using immunoSEQ multiplex PCR, the repertoire was profiled, and TCRdb retains in-frame clones only, with some absent. This table has 100,000 to 150,000 clones, under 90% appearing once. This sequence originates from a woman aged 40 to 50 in good health and CMV-seronegative. Sequencing input: PBMCs. V and J are TRBV20-1 and TRBJ1-6; D is undetermined. The CDR3 DNA reads as TGCAGTGCTAGAGCGAATTCACCCCTCCACTTT. Translation: CSARANSPLHF.